One sample yielded the 23 T cell receptor beta chains listed below, sequenced in a study of blood T cell repertoires in COVID-19. TCRdb's table, derived via immunoSEQ multiplex PCR, lists solely in-frame clones and lacks some. The repertoire has approximately 270,000 clones, 65% to 90% of them found once; the top ten carry roughly 1.7%. The sample consisted of PBMCs or T cells enriched from blood (not recorded which). The receptors originated from a man aged 35-49 years who had recovered from COVID-19.

About this clone: The sample holds other DNA sequences that translate to the same CDR3. This sequence joins TRBV6-5 and TRBJ1-5; D gene ambiguous. The V gene's germline CDR1 is MNHEY and CDR2 SVGAGI. The CDR3 has 13 residues. V shed 0 bases and J shed 3 bases, with 3 bases lying between them. CDR3 bases: TGTGCCAGCAGTTACTCACTCAATCAGCCCCAGCATTTT. Protein product: CASSYSLNQPQHF.

The chain links TRBV1 to TRBJ2-1; the table's D call, TRBD2, was not checked against the DNA. TRBV1 is an annotated pseudogene. The CDR3 has 17 residues. The CDR3, as DNA: TGCACCAGCAGCCAAGGACTAGCGGGAATCCGGTACAATGAGCAGTTCTTC. Translation gives CTSSQGLAGIRYNEQFF.

CDR3 DNA sequence: TGTGCCAGCAGCTCCGCAGGGGTCCCCAATCAGCCCCAGCATTTT. This codes for CASSSAGVPNQPQHF. V and J are TRBV5-6 and TRBJ1-5, with a tentative D call TRBD1 (6 bases). CDR3 length equals 15 residues. Germline CDR1 and CDR2: SGHDT and YYEEEE. V lost 3 bases, J lost 3 bases, and 13 bases lay in between.

The V call is TRBV6-4, the J call TRBJ1-2; weak D call: TRBD1 (6 bases). The V end was cut by 3 bases, the J end by 4 bases, with 15 bases between. From germline, CDR1 is MRHNA and CDR2 SNTAGT. The CDR3 has 15 residues. The CDR3 here is CASSEGGPLSYGYTF. The CDR3, as DNA: TGTGCCAGCAGTGAGGGGGGGCCCCTGAGCTATGGCTACACCTTC.

The V call is TRBV3-1 (or the pseudogene TRBV3-2), the J call TRBJ1-5; D call uncertain. The length of the CDR3 is 13 residues. Germline V CDR1 and CDR2: LGHDT, YNNKEL (reference sequence). V lost 4 bases, J lost 3 bases, and 7 bases lay in between. The DNA for the CDR3 is TGTGCCAGCAGCCGAGCGCTCAATCAGCCCCAGCATTTT. This sequence encodes CASSRALNQPQHF.

This chain joins TRBV7-2 and TRBJ1-5; D is possibly TRBD1 (5 bases). Germline assignment: CDR1 SGHTA and CDR2 FQGNSA. The V end was cut by 0 bases, the J end by 6 bases, with 9 bases between. The CDR3 spans 14 residues. CDR3 in DNA: TGTGCCAGCAGCTTAGCAGGGGCGCGTCAGCCCCAGCATTTT. Protein sequence: CASSLAGARQPQHF.

The rearrangement joins TRBV12-3 or TRBV12-4 to TRBJ2-3; TRBD2 might be the D (5 bases). V lost 8 bases and J 4 bases, leaving 7 bases between the germline ends. This CDR3 has 11 residues. The CDR3: CASRGPDTQYF. The CDR3 region has the DNA TGTGCCAGCCGGGGTCCAGATACGCAGTATTTT.

This rearrangement joins TRBV27 to TRBJ1-4; 7 bases are shared with TRBD1. In germline, CDR1 is MNHEY, CDR2 SMNVEV (reference sequence). The CDR3 runs to 15 residues. Trimming removed 5 bases from V and 1 base from J; junction bases left unmatched: 4. As DNA, the CDR3 is TGTGCCAGCAGTGCATACAGGGGAACTAATGAAAAACTGTTTTTT. It codes for CASSAYRGTNEKLFF.

Of note for this clone: It is unclear where the CDR3 begins or ends on the DNA, so no DNA is shown, and the CDR3 is as TCRdb lists it. This chain uses TRBV27 with TRBJ1-4; the table's D call of TRBD1 was not tested on the DNA. The germline V gene has CDR1 MNHEY and CDR2 SMNVEV (reference sequence). Including both end residues, the CDR3 is 16 amino acids long. CDR3: CASSLFGPGIIEKLFF.

This chain links TRBV5-4 with TRBJ2-7; 7 nucleotides line up with TRBD2. The germline CDR1 and CDR2 sequences are SGHNT and YYREEE (reference sequence). The V gene end was trimmed by 3 bases and the J gene end by 10 bases; junction bases not matched to a gene: 16. The CDR3 sequence is 15 residues long. CDR3 loop: CASSSASGTKTPQYF. The CDR3 DNA sequence: TGTGCCAGCAGCTCGGCCTCAGGGACTAAAACTCCCCAGTACTTC. Looking up the rest from reference TRBV5-4 and TRBJ2-7 gives the full variable domain: ETGVTQSPTHLIKTRGQQVTLRCSSQSGHNTVSWYQQALGQGPQFIFQYYREEENGRGNFPPRFSGLQFPNYSSELNVNALELDDSALYLCASSSASGTKTPQYFGPGTRLTVT.

The chain employs TRBV18 and TRBJ2-1, with 15 bases fitting TRBD2. Trimming at V came to 4 bases and at J to 3 bases, leaving 4 bases not matched to a gene. CDR1 and CDR2 (germline): KGHSH, LQKENI. This CDR3 spans 17 amino acids. Written as DNA, the CDR3 is TGTGCCAGCTCACGGGGACTAGCGGGGGGCTTCTACAATGAGCAGTTCTTC. Residues: CASSRGLAGGFYNEQFF.

In this sample, this clone turned up a few times. The rearrangement links TRBV27 to TRBJ2-7, with D possibly matching TRBD1 (6 bases). CDR1 is MNHEY and CDR2 is SMNVEV in the germline V gene (reference sequence). Trimming shortened V by 5 bases and J by 6 bases, and 17 bases separated the two germline ends. The length of the CDR3 is 14 residues. The CDR3 region is CASSPRQVLGEQYF. CDR3 nucleotides: TGTGCCAGCAGTCCCAGACAGGTGTTGGGCGAGCAGTACTTC.

The chain uses TRBV30 and TRBJ1-4; D gene unclear. Trimming pared 4 bases from V and 8 bases from J, leaving 14 bases between. This CDR3 has 13 amino acids. Germline assignment: CDR1 GTSNPN and CDR2 SVGIG (reference sequence). In DNA, the CDR3 is TGTGCCTGGAAGGAGGGCTTTCGAGAAAAACTGTTTTTT. Encoded protein: CAWKEGFREKLFF. Full variable domain (outside the CDR3, taken from reference TRBV30 and TRBJ1-4): SQTIHQWPATLVQPVGSPLSLECTVEGTSNPNLYWYRQAAGRGLQLLFYSVGIGQISSEVPQNLSASRPQDRQFILSSKKLLLSDSGFYLCAWKEGFREKLFFGSGTQLSVL.

This rearrangement joins TRBV9 to TRBJ1-2; D unclear. Germline V gene lookup returns CDR1 SGDLS and CDR2 YYNGEE. Between the trimmed V and J ends, which lost 1 base and 7 bases, there was a span of 8 bases. The CDR3 consists of 12 residues. DNA of the CDR3: TGTGCCAGCAGCGTAAGCGGAGGTGGCTACACCTTC. Its translation is CASSVSGGGYTF.

The J gene is TRBJ2-3, the V gene TRBV3-1 (or the pseudogene TRBV3-2), with 8 bases lining up with TRBD1. V shed 5 bases and J 3 bases; nucleotides not matched to a gene: 4. This CDR3 comprises 14 residues. The V gene's germline CDR1 is LGHDT and CDR2 YNNKEL (reference sequence). The CDR3 nucleotides read TGTGCCAGCAGCGGTGGACAGGGAACAGATACGCAGTATTTT. It specifies CASSGGQGTDTQYF.

The chain is built from TRBV11-2 and TRBJ2-5, with no clear D. This CDR3 is 13 amino acids long. With 4 bases removed from V and 3 bases from J, the gap between germline ends came to 9 bases. The germline CDR1 and CDR2 sequences are SGHAT and FQNNGV. The CDR3 nucleotides read TGTGCCAGCAGCTCACTACCGGAAGAGACCCAGTACTTC. Translation: CASSSLPEETQYF.

The chain links TRBV7-2 to TRBJ1-2; D is uncertain. V was shortened by 2 bases and J by 7 bases, with 11 bases between the two germline ends. Germline V gene data show CDR1 as SGHTA and CDR2 as FQGNSA. The length of the CDR3 is 13 residues. The CDR3 loop reads CASSLNSASGYTF. The DNA for the CDR3 is TGTGCCAGCAGCTTAAACTCAGCGAGTGGCTACACCTTC.

This chain's CDR3 is CASSRWANTEAFF. Written as DNA, the CDR3 is TGTGCCAGCAGTAGATGGGCGAACACTGAAGCTTTCTTT. The genes are TRBV12-3 or TRBV12-4 and TRBJ1-1; D remains unclear. The CDR3 spans 13 residues. The V and J ends lost 5 bases and 1 base respectively, with 8 bases between them.

The genes are TRBV7-9 and TRBJ1-1; D is uncertain. The CDR3 has 13 amino acids. V lost 8 bases to trimming and J lost 0 bases, with 10 bases between them. The germline CDR1 and CDR2 sequences are SEHNR and FQNEAQ (reference sequence). In DNA form, the CDR3 reads TGTGCCAGCGTCGGCAGGCTGAACACTGAAGCTTTCTTT. This sequence encodes CASVGRLNTEAFF.

The CDR3 here is CASSLQGMAQETQYF. Here the CDR3 DNA reads TGTGCCAGCAGCTTACAGGGGATGGCCCAAGAGACCCAGTACTTC. The rearrangement joins TRBV11-2 to TRBJ2-5; a weak D match, TRBD1 (6 bases). Deletions cut 2 bases from V and 1 base from J, with 11 bases between. This CDR3 is 15 amino acids long. The germline CDR1 and CDR2 sequences are SGHAT and FQNNGV.

This chain connects TRBV4-3 to TRBJ2-7; 8 positions agree with TRBD1. The CDR3 contains 14 residues. V lost 2 bases, J lost 5 bases, and 5 bases stayed unmatched. Looked up from germline, CDR1 is LGHNA and CDR2 is YSLEER. The CDR3 sequence is CASSQSGGRDEQYF. The CDR3 DNA is TGCGCCAGCAGCCAATCAGGGGGCAGGGACGAGCAGTACTTC.

The chain is built from TRBV5-5 and TRBJ1-5, with D maybe TRBD1 (6 bases). The CDR3 loop spans 16 amino acids. Trimming shortened V by 0 bases and J by 0 bases, and 10 bases separated the two germline ends. Per germline, CDR1 SGHKS and CDR2 YYEKEE (reference sequence). CDR3 loop: CASSLGTVYSNQPQHF. In DNA form, the CDR3 reads TGTGCCAGCAGCTTGGGGACAGTTTATAGCAATCAGCCCCAGCATTTT.

CDR3 region: CASRGGQGQFF. CDR3 nucleotides: TGTGCCAGTAGGGGGGGACAGGGTCAGTTCTTC. This chain uses TRBV19 with TRBJ2-1, with TRBD1 identical over 9 bases. V lost 6 bases and J lost 13; bases outside the gene matches: 4. The length of the CDR3 is 11 residues. From germline, CDR1 is LNHDA and CDR2 SQIVND (reference sequence).